What follows is one T cell receptor beta chain and its context. Its antigen remains unidentified. Healthy HIV-negative adults without recent acute infections or vaccinations served as donors. This table comes from immunoSEQ multiplex PCR, and its TCRdb copy is limited to in-frame clones, with some not included. In the table there are roughly 1 million clones, roughly 70% of which are singletons. The germline V gene encodes CDR1 MNHEY and CDR2 SVGAGI. The V and J ends lost 4 bases and 1 base respectively, with 5 bases between them. The CDR3 covers 13 residues. This sample is part of a study of shared clonotypes between healthy human individuals. Across the study: Donors had three CD4 naive, three CD4 memory, two CD8 naive and one CD8 memory plate apiece. General observations from the study: Only blood underwent sampling, and tissue repertoires likely differ. An expected dependence of interdonor clonotype sharing on sequencing depth was noted.

The chain links TRBV6-5 to TRBJ1-3, with no clear D. The source material was memory CD4+ T cells sorted from blood. Subset reported: CD45RA-negative fraction. This clonotype was obtained from a man aged 18-30 years in good health. In nucleotides, the CDR3 is TGTGCCAGCAGTTCTATATCTGGAAACACCATATATTTT. As protein: CASSSISGNTIYF.